These 2 T cell receptor beta chains were all obtained from the same sample, sequenced in a study of regulatory and conventional T cells in RAG deficiency. The sorted conventional CD4+ T cells were CD25-low and CD127-high, with genomic DNA sequenced. Repertoires were generated with immunoSEQ multiplex PCR, while TCRdb's copy carries only in-frame clones and drops some. This sample has 25,000 to 35,000 clones, with 90% to 95% found just once. The sample was also reused in another study, on regulatory T cells. This second study says: Amplification used 52 TRBV primers and 13 TRBJ primers.

Specimen: CD25- CD4+ T cells sorted from blood. These receptors all stem from a human donor in good health.

This CDR3 reads CASTPRRDTEAFF. In DNA, the CDR3 is TGTGCCAGCACCCCCCGGCGGGACACTGAAGCTTTCTTT. The chain combines TRBV4-2 with TRBJ1-1; D ambiguous. The length of the CDR3 is 13 residues. Germline CDR1 is LGHNA and CDR2 is YNFKEQ. V lost 7 bases and J 3 bases, leaving 12 bases between the germline ends.

The chain links TRBV5-4 to TRBJ2-3; 13 bases are a match to TRBD2. Trimming at V came to 6 bases and at J to 5 bases, leaving 6 bases not matched to a gene. CDR1 and CDR2 (germline): SGHNT, YYREEE (reference sequence). The CDR3 totals 15 residues. This CDR3 reads CASKTSGGALDTQYF. CDR3 DNA: TGTGCCAGCAAAACTAGCGGGGGGGCTTTAGATACGCAGTATTTT.